The 16 T cell receptor beta chains listed next were all sequenced from one sample in a study of T cells in Graves' hyperthyroidism and ophthalmopathy. RNA transcripts gave rise to amplified TCR beta CDR3 regions. First-round RT-PCR with HTBI primers amplified the TCR CDR3 region. TCRdb independently ran MiXCR on the multiplex PCR reads; one entry per CDR3 protein. The sample consists of a few hundred thousand distinct CDR3 sequences, about 15% of them appearing once. The sample was blood. These receptors all stem from a woman in her 30s with Graves' hyperthyroidism.

V is TRBV12-3 or TRBV12-4 and J is TRBJ1-2; TRBD1 might be the D (5 bases). There are 15 residues in the CDR3. Trimming took 6 bases from V and 4 from J, leaving 18 bases between them. CDR3 in amino acids: CASRLGDWDGYGYTF. The CDR3 region has the DNA TGTGCCAGCAGGTTGGGGGATTGGGACGGCTATGGCTACACCTTC.

Ten or more counts support this clonotype. The chain recombines TRBV28 with TRBJ1-2; 9 bases are shared with TRBD1. V lost 6 bases, J lost 4 bases, and 6 bases stayed unmatched. Germline V lookup: CDR1 MDHEN, CDR2 SYDVKM. The CDR3 has 14 residues. CDR3 nucleotides: TGTGCCAGCAGCCGACAGGGGGTCGTCTATGGCTACACCTTC. It encodes CASSRQGVVYGYTF.

This clonotype was observed at least ten times. The chain joins TRBV7-2 to TRBJ2-3; TRBD2 matches 7 bases. Germline V CDR1 and CDR2: SGHTA, FQGNSA. Losses at the gene ends were 5 bases for V and 7 bases for J; bases not matched to a gene: 6. The CDR3 spans 13 residues. This chain's CDR3 is CASSATSRHTQYF. The CDR3 nucleotides read TGTGCCAGCAGCGCGACTAGCCGGCATACGCAGTATTTT.

This clonotype was recorded many times. The V call is TRBV12-3 or TRBV12-4, the J call TRBJ2-2; unclear D gene. The CDR3 consists of 15 residues. V gave up 1 base and J gave up 4 bases, with 10 bases separating them. This CDR3 is CASSLEVPGTGELFF. The CDR3 region has the DNA TGTGCCAGCAGTTTAGAGGTCCCCGGCACCGGGGAGCTGTTTTTT.

The sample holds many counts of this clonotype. The rearrangement links TRBV5-6 to TRBJ1-5, with D possibly matching TRBD1 (6 bases). The CDR3 consists of 16 residues. Looked up from germline, CDR1 is SGHDT and CDR2 is YYEEEE. V was trimmed by 4 bases and J by 2 bases, leaving 16 bases between them. CDR3 in DNA: TGTGCCAGCAGCATCACGGGCAGGGGAGGCAATCAGCCCCAGCATTTT. Its protein is CASSITGRGGNQPQHF.

This clonotype was seen repeatedly, ten times or more. This sequence joins TRBV30 and TRBJ1-3; no reliable D call. Germline V CDR1 and CDR2: GTSNPN, SVGIG (reference sequence). Trimming cost V 5 bases and J 4 bases, with 12 bases left between them. The CDR3 length is 13 residues. For the CDR3, the DNA is TGTGCCTGGGACGGAACGGAGGGAAACACCATATATTTT. Translating gives CAWDGTEGNTIYF.

V is TRBV5-6 and J is TRBJ2-1; tentative D call: TRBD2 (5 bases). CDR1 and CDR2 (germline): SGHDT, YYEEEE. V was pared by 1 base and J by 8 bases, with 16 bases between. This CDR3 contains 15 residues. CDR3 sequence (DNA): TGTGCCAGCAGCTTGTCGCTTCTAGCTTTCGATGAGCAGTTCTTC. Residues: CASSLSLLAFDEQFF. Combining the CDR3 with reference TRBV5-6 and TRBJ2-1 gives the whole variable domain DAGVTQSPTHLIKTRGQQVTLRCSPKSGHDTVSWYQQALGQGPQFIFQYYEEEERQRGNFPDRFSGHQFPNYSSELNVNALLLGDSALYLCASSLSLLAFDEQFFGPGTRLTVL.

The CDR3 region is CASSQRGGGGNSYNEQFF. CDR3 nucleotide sequence: TGCGCCAGCAGCCAAAGGGGGGGGGGAGGTAACTCCTACAATGAGCAGTTCTTC. This chain links TRBV4-1 with TRBJ2-1; weak D call: TRBD2 (7 bases). The germline V and J ends were trimmed by 2 bases and 0 bases, with 17 bases remaining between them. This CDR3 comprises 18 residues. Germline lookup yields CDR1 MGHRA and CDR2 YSYEKL.

This clonotype was picked up a small number of times. The chain is built from TRBV7-8 and TRBJ2-7, with D tentatively TRBD2 (6 bases). The CDR3 has 14 residues. Trimming left V 11 bases short and J 3 bases short, with 20 bases between. Per germline, CDR1 SGHVS and CDR2 FQNEAQ. The CDR3 sequence is CASSTEGIDYEQYF. The CDR3 DNA sequence: TGTGCCTCCAGTACGGAGGGGATCGACTACGAGCAGTACTTC.

The chain has TRBV19 and TRBJ2-3; a weak D match, TRBD1 (6 bases). V was shortened by 6 bases and J by 5 bases, with 18 bases between the two germline ends. CDR1 and CDR2 (germline): LNHDA, SQIVND (reference sequence). The CDR3 runs 15 residues. Written as DNA, the CDR3 is TGTGCCAGTAGCCATAAGGGGACACGTTTAGATACGCAGTATTTT. Translation: CASSHKGTRLDTQYF.

Regarding this clonotype: A read error may be the cause here, since a much bigger clone is one base away. V is TRBV13 and J is TRBJ2-1; D might be TRBD1 (5 bases). The CDR3 runs 16 residues. The germline V and J ends were trimmed by 0 bases and 5 bases, with 14 bases remaining between them. Looked up from germline, CDR1 is PRHDT and CDR2 is FYEKMQ (reference sequence). Here the CDR3 reads CASSLGVQAGDNEQFF. For the CDR3, the DNA is TGTGCCAGCAGCTTAGGGGTACAGGCCGGCGACAATGAGCAGTTCTTC.

In the case of this clonotype: A much larger clone lies a single base off, so this may be a read error. The chain has TRBV6-1 and TRBJ1-5; D remains unclear. Germline-derived CDR1 and CDR2 are MNHNS and SASEGT. This CDR3 spans 14 amino acids. The CDR3 region is CASSPSTFRQPQRF. CDR3 coding DNA: TGTGCCAGCAGTCCAAGTACCTTTCGTCAGCCCCAGCGTTTT.

This clonotype came up many times. The J gene is TRBJ2-1, the V gene TRBV11-2; possibly TRBD2 for D (7 bases). This CDR3 is 14 amino acids long. Between the trimmed V and J ends, which lost 3 bases and 9 bases, there was a span of 15 bases. Germline CDR1 SGHAT, CDR2 FQNNGV. The CDR3 loop reads CASSLGGGRLEQFF. The CDR3 DNA is TGTGCCAGCAGCTTGGGGGGCGGGAGACTTGAGCAGTTCTTC.

This clonotype was observed many times. This chain links TRBV20-1 with TRBJ2-3; D is perhaps TRBD2 (6 bases). V was cut by 2 bases and J by 2 bases, with 14 bases left in between. CDR3 size: 15 residues. The germline gives CDR1 DFQATT, CDR2 SNEGSKA (reference sequence). The CDR3 loop is CSARKGGSLTDTQYF. In DNA, the CDR3 is TGCAGTGCTAGAAAGGGAGGATCCCTCACAGATACGCAGTATTTT.

This clonotype turned up a few times. The chain is built from TRBV5-4 and TRBJ2-2; 10 bases align to TRBD2. The CDR3 consists of 16 residues. Per germline, CDR1 SGHNT and CDR2 YYREEE (reference sequence). V gave up 5 bases and J gave up 4 bases; unmatched junction bases: 8. The CDR3 DNA follows: TGTGCCAGCAGATCCGGGACTAGCGTGACCACCGGGGAGCTGTTTTTT. Its protein is CASRSGTSVTTGELFF.

This clonotype was seen at least ten times. CDR3 in DNA: TGTGCCTGTAACTCGGGACACGTCAATTCACCCCTCCACTTT. It translates to CACNSGHVNSPLHF. This rearrangement joins TRBV30 to TRBJ1-6; TRBD1 might be the D (6 bases). The CDR3 consists of 14 residues. Germline V gene sequence: CDR1 GTSNPN, CDR2 SVGIG (reference sequence). V lost 6 bases, J lost 7 bases, and 16 bases lay in between.